The 26 T cell receptor beta chains presented below share a single source sample, sequenced in a study of T cell clones after liver transplantation. Repertoires were generated with immunoSEQ multiplex PCR, while TCRdb's copy carries only in-frame clones and drops some. The table includes approximately 75,000 clones, 75% to 90% detected once. The starting material was CD4+ T cells from blood, obtained 12 months after liver transplant. Receptor source: a human patient who received a liver transplant. Part of the T cells may come from the graft donor.

This chain joins TRBV5-5 and TRBJ2-7, with a tentative D call TRBD1 (5 bases). This CDR3 contains 12 residues. Deletions cut 4 bases from V and 4 bases from J, with 9 bases between. CDR1 is SGHKS and CDR2 is YYEKEE in the germline V gene (reference sequence). CDR3 residues: CASSPQGYEQYF. The CDR3, as DNA: TGTGCCAGCAGCCCGCAGGGATACGAGCAGTACTTC.

V is TRBV7-9 and J is TRBJ1-4; TRBD1 might be the D (5 bases). This CDR3 spans 19 amino acids. Germline loops: CDR1 SEHNR, CDR2 FQNEAQ (reference sequence). V was trimmed by 6 bases and J by 3 bases, leaving 26 bases between them. The CDR3 region has the DNA TGTGCCAGCAGTAAAACTCTTGTGGGACCCAGTCCTCCTAATGAAAAACTGTTTTTT. Its protein is CASSKTLVGPSPPNEKLFF.

This clone was recorded many times. The DNA of the CDR3 is TGTGCCAGCAGGGTTTCCACAGGGGATGGCTACACCTTC. Its protein is CASRVSTGDGYTF. This chain uses TRBV6-1 with TRBJ1-2; TRBD1 matches 7 bases. V lost 6 bases, J lost 6 bases, and 7 bases stayed unmatched. The CDR3 loop spans 13 amino acids. Germline assignment: CDR1 MNHNS and CDR2 SASEGT.

This chain joins TRBV2 and TRBJ2-1, with D perhaps matching TRBD2 (5 bases). The CDR3 extends over 14 amino acids. Germline V lookup: CDR1 SNHLY, CDR2 FYNNEI. Trimming took off 7 bases at V and 0 bases at J, with 10 bases between the two ends. The CDR3 DNA follows: TGTGCCAGCAATAGAGGGCCCTCCTACAATGAGCAGTTCTTC. It codes for CASNRGPSYNEQFF. Filled out from reference TRBV2 and TRBJ2-1, the complete variable domain reads EPEVTQTPSHQVTQMGQEVILRCVPISNHLYFYWYRQILGQKVEFLVSFYNNEISEKSEIFDDQFSVERPDGSNFTLKIRSTKLEDSAMYFCASNRGPSYNEQFFGPGTRLTVL.

Details on this clone: Other DNA sequences in this sample translate to the same CDR3. This chain uses TRBV28 with TRBJ2-7; no clear D gene. This CDR3 is built from 11 residues. Germline V gives CDR1 MDHEN, CDR2 SYDVKM. Trimming removed 3 bases from V and 4 bases from J, with 4 bases in between. The DNA of the CDR3 is TGTGCCAGCAGTTTGAGGTACGAGCAGTACTTC. This gives the protein CASSLRYEQYF.

A remark on this clone: This sample includes further DNA sequences coding for the same CDR3. This rearrangement joins TRBV28 to TRBJ1-5; D gene unclear. Trimming removed 1 base at V and 6 bases at J, with 10 bases between. The germline CDR1 and CDR2 sequences are MDHEN and SYDVKM. This CDR3 comprises 14 residues. The CDR3 nucleotides read TGTGCCAGCAGTTTATTGCAACGGGGTCAGCCCCAGCATTTT. It is translated as CASSLLQRGQPQHF. Full variable domain (remainder filled in from reference TRBV28 and TRBJ1-5): DVKVTQSSRYLVKRTGEKVFLECVQDMDHENMFWYRQDPGLGLRLIYFSYDVKMKEKGDIPEGYSVSREKKERFSLILESASTNQTSMYLCASSLLQRGQPQHFGDGTRLSIL.

This chain connects TRBV11-2 to TRBJ1-3; D ambiguous. V lost 5 bases and J 0 bases, leaving 14 bases between the germline ends. The CDR3 extends over 16 amino acids. Germline V CDR1 and CDR2: SGHAT, FQNNGV. The CDR3 spells CASSRTAISSGNTIYF. The CDR3 DNA reads as TGTGCCAGCAGCCGGACGGCTATCAGCTCTGGAAACACCATATATTTT.

This clone has only a few counts. This chain joins TRBV7-2 and TRBJ2-2, with 8 nucleotides matching TRBD2. There are 16 residues in the CDR3. V was clipped by 1 base and J by 0 bases; unmatched bases: 1. CDR1 SGHTA and CDR2 FQGNSA come from the germline V gene. The CDR3 sequence: CASSLGLASNTGELFF. In DNA, the CDR3 is TGTGCCAGCAGCTTAGGACTAGCGTCGAACACCGGGGAGCTGTTTTTT.

The J gene is TRBJ2-3, the V gene TRBV11-3; D not certain. V lost 3 bases and J lost 4, with 8 bases in between. Germline assignment: CDR1 SGHNT and CDR2 YENEEA. The CDR3 runs to 13 residues. CDR3 bases: TGTGCCAGCAGCTTCGGTGCGGCAGATACGCAGTATTTT. Amino acids: CASSFGAADTQYF. The variable domain in full, completed from reference TRBV11-3 and TRBJ2-3, reads EAGVVQSPRYKIIEKKQPVAFWCNPISGHNTLYWYLQNLGQGPELLIRYENEEAVDDSQLPKDRFSAERLKGVDSTLKIQPAELGDSAVYLCASSFGAADTQYFGPGTRLTVL.

The chain has TRBV7-6 and TRBJ2-7, with D perhaps TRBD2 (6 bases). This CDR3 has 18 residues. Trimming took 5 bases from V and 4 from J, leaving 27 bases between them. The germline gives CDR1 SGHVS, CDR2 FNYEAQ. DNA for the CDR3: TGTGCCAGCAGCACAAGGTCAGGTACTAGCATGGCTCCTTACGAGCAGTACTTC. Amino acids: CASSTRSGTSMAPYEQYF.

This clone was recorded once. This rearrangement joins TRBV9 to TRBJ2-1; 15 bases line up with TRBD2. Germline V CDR1 and CDR2: SGDLS, YYNGEE. The V and J ends lost 1 base and 0 bases, in that order; junction bases with no gene match: 8. This CDR3 contains 20 residues. The CDR3, as DNA: TGTGCCAGCAGCGTACATACCGGGACTAGCGGGAGGAGCTCCTACAATGAGCAGTTCTTC. Translated, it gives CASSVHTGTSGRSSYNEQFF.

This clone was counted a few times. This CDR3 is also generated by other DNA sequences in the sample. This sequence joins TRBV9 and TRBJ2-5; D is possibly TRBD2 (5 bases). The CDR3 spans 13 residues. Germline V lookup: CDR1 SGDLS, CDR2 YYNGEE. Trimming cost V 4 bases and J 2 bases, with 9 bases left between them. CDR3: CASSPRDQETQYF. The CDR3 nucleotides are TGTGCCAGCAGCCCCCGGGATCAAGAGACCCAGTACTTC. Complete variable domain (other parts from reference TRBV9 and TRBJ2-5): DSGVTQTPKHLITATGQRVTLRCSPRSGDLSVYWYQQSLDQGLQFLIQYYNGEERAKGNILERFSAQQFPDLHSELNLSSLELGDSALYFCASSPRDQETQYFGPGTRLLVL.

The genes are TRBV7-3 and TRBJ2-3; D is possibly TRBD1 (5 bases). Germline V gene data show CDR1 as SGHTA and CDR2 as FQGTGA. Trimming removed 1 base from V and 15 bases from J, with 17 bases in between. This CDR3 is built from 13 residues. The CDR3 here is CASSLNPGRVLYF. The CDR3 bases are TGTGCCAGCAGCTTAAATCCAGGCAGGGTCCTCTATTTT.

The genes are TRBV2 and TRBJ2-5; TRBD2 agrees at 8 bases. Germline V gene lookup returns CDR1 SNHLY and CDR2 FYNNEI. The V and J ends lost 7 bases and 5 bases, in that order; junction bases with no gene match: 9. The CDR3 runs to 14 residues. CDR3 bases: TGTGCCAGCACGAGGGACGGGAGGGGGGAGACCCAGTACTTC. Residues: CASTRDGRGETQYF.

This clone appeared a single time. The gene calls are TRBV10-3 and TRBJ2-2; either TRBD1 or TRBD2 may supply D (6 bases each). Germline CDR1 reads ENHRY; CDR2 reads SYGVKD. Trimming cost V 5 bases and J 7 bases, with 11 bases left between them. The CDR3 loop spans 13 amino acids. CDR3 residues: CAISPGEDGELFF. The CDR3 DNA is TGTGCCATCAGTCCAGGGGAGGACGGGGAGCTGTTTTTT.

This chain links TRBV7-9 with TRBJ2-4; 7 nucleotides line up with TRBD2. The germline CDR1 and CDR2 sequences are SEHNR and FQNEAQ (reference sequence). Trimming removed 5 bases from V and 8 bases from J; junction bases left unmatched: 9. CDR3 length equals 14 residues. CDR3: CASSHSGGADIQYF. CDR3 sequence (DNA): TGTGCCAGCAGCCACTCGGGGGGTGCGGACATTCAGTACTTC.

In this sample, this clone turned up once. The J gene is TRBJ2-1, the V gene TRBV4-3; 11 bases fit TRBD2. V lost 3 bases, J lost 7 bases, and 5 bases stayed unmatched. This CDR3 comprises 15 residues. The V gene's germline CDR1 is LGHNA and CDR2 YSLEER. The CDR3, as DNA: TGCGCCAGCAGCCAGGCCCCTAGCGGGAGGAATGAGCAGTTCTTC. It translates to CASSQAPSGRNEQFF.

The V call is TRBV7-3, the J call TRBJ2-1; 7 bases line up with TRBD1. V trimming: 2 bases; J trimming: 7 bases; junction bases outside the gene matches: 2. The length of the CDR3 is 13 residues. CDR1 and CDR2 (germline): SGHTA, FQGTGA. The CDR3 loop is CASSLARGNEQFF. CDR3 coding DNA: TGTGCCAGCAGCTTAGCCAGGGGGAATGAGCAGTTCTTC.

This sequence joins TRBV14 and TRBJ2-1; TRBD2 matches at 9 bases. This CDR3 has 15 amino acids. Germline V CDR1 and CDR2: SGHDN, FVKESK. The ends lost 5 bases at V and 2 bases at J; junction bases unmatched: 4. The CDR3 loop reads CASSVAGETYNEQFF. CDR3 nucleotide sequence: TGTGCCAGCAGCGTAGCGGGAGAAACCTACAATGAGCAGTTCTTC.

This clone showed up just a few times. V usage is TRBV11-2 and J usage is TRBJ1-1; D remains ambiguous. CDR3 length equals 14 residues. From germline, CDR1 is SGHAT and CDR2 FQNNGV. Trimming took 5 bases from V and 0 from J, leaving 10 bases between them. The CDR3 reads CASSPRDLNTEAFF. Here the CDR3 DNA reads TGTGCCAGCAGCCCCAGAGATCTGAACACTGAAGCTTTCTTT.

The chain links TRBV28 to TRBJ2-4; D gene unclear. Trimming shortened V by 5 bases and J by 0 bases, and 17 bases separated the two germline ends. The CDR3 contains 17 residues. Germline V gene lookup returns CDR1 MDHEN and CDR2 SYDVKM. The CDR3 nucleotides read TGTGCCAGCAGTCGCACGCTTTGGCGCATAGCCAAAAACATTCAGTACTTC. Its protein product is CASSRTLWRIAKNIQYF.

The chain recombines TRBV5-1 with TRBJ2-1; possible D gene TRBD2, 5 bases. CDR3 length equals 12 residues. The V end lost 4 bases, the J end lost 10 bases, and 12 bases lay between the germline ends. The V gene's germline CDR1 is SGHRS and CDR2 YFSETQ. CDR3 nucleotide sequence: TGCGCCAGCAGCCTGGAGGTGGGCGAGCAGTTCTTC. This translates into CASSLEVGEQFF.

Only a few counts were recorded for this clone. This chain links TRBV5-1 with TRBJ2-3; no definite D call. V lost 1 base to trimming and J lost 1 base, with 10 bases between them. The CDR3 loop spans 15 amino acids. Germline values: CDR1 SGHRS, CDR2 YFSETQ. The CDR3, as DNA: TGCGCCAGCAGCTTGTGGGGTGTTGGCACAGATACGCAGTATTTT. Residues: CASSLWGVGTDTQYF. Full variable domain (rest looked up from reference TRBV5-1 and TRBJ2-3): KAGVTQTPRYLIKTRGQQVTLSCSPISGHRSVSWYQQTPGQGLQFLFEYFSETQRNKGNFPGRFSGRQFSNSRSEMNVSTLELGDSALYLCASSLWGVGTDTQYFGPGTRLTVL.

This clone came up a few times. The chain has TRBV30 and TRBJ2-7; D possibly corresponds to TRBD2 (6 bases). Germline CDR1 GTSNPN, CDR2 SVGIG (reference sequence). The V end was cut by 0 bases, the J end by 2 bases, with 17 bases between. This CDR3 spans 16 amino acids. In DNA, the CDR3 is TGTGCCTGGAGTGTACGGGGGTCGGACGCTACCTACGAGCAGTACTTC. Its translation: CAWSVRGSDATYEQYF.

The chain combines TRBV5-8 with TRBJ1-4; no reliable D call. Trimming removed 1 base from V and 8 bases from J, with 12 bases in between. Germline CDR1 is SGHTS and CDR2 is YDEGEE. This CDR3 is built from 14 residues. The CDR3 reads CASSLKGQAEKLFF. The CDR3 DNA reads as TGTGCCAGCAGCTTGAAAGGTCAGGCGGAAAAACTGTTTTTT.

This clone was recorded a few times. The chain combines TRBV2 with TRBJ2-1, with 11 nucleotides matching TRBD2. Germline values: CDR1 SNHLY, CDR2 FYNNEI. With V trimmed by 8 bases and J by 8 bases, 8 bases remained unmatched. The CDR3 extends over 14 amino acids. The CDR3 DNA follows: TGTGCCAGCGTCGTGGGACTAGCGGTCTATGAGCAGTTCTTC. It is translated as CASVVGLAVYEQFF. The full variable domain, its missing parts supplied by reference TRBV2 and TRBJ2-1, is EPEVTQTPSHQVTQMGQEVILRCVPISNHLYFYWYRQILGQKVEFLVSFYNNEISEKSEIFDDQFSVERPDGSNFTLKIRSTKLEDSAMYFCASVVGLAVYEQFFGPGTRLTVL.